What follows describes a single TCR beta chain. V dropped 0 bases and J dropped 1; count of bases not matched to a gene: 4. Germline V gene lookup returns CDR1 SGHKS and CDR2 YYEKEE (reference sequence). There are 16 residues in the CDR3. Data came from immunoSEQ multiplex PCR; TCRdb stores just in-frame clones and leaves some out. This table holds about 150,000 clones, over 75% found once. This specimen comes from a study of blood T cell repertoires in COVID-19. About the study: PBMCs, B-cell-depleted T cells, or T cells were the source of the cDNA or gDNA that made up the material.

Material: peripheral blood. This clonotype was sampled from a man aged 60-69 years with active or convalescent COVID-19. This rearrangement joins TRBV5-5 to TRBJ1-5; 7 nucleotides match TRBD1. CDR3 protein: CASSLVGGQSNQPQHF. In DNA form, the CDR3 reads TGTGCCAGCAGCTTGGTAGGGGGCCAAAGCAATCAGCCCCAGCATTTT.